These 2 T cell receptor beta chains came from one sample sequenced in a study of cytomegalovirus exposure and HLA in healthy donors. The method was immunoSEQ multiplex PCR; TCRdb's version includes in-frame clones alone and lacks a portion of them. The table records about 160,000 clones, 86% of them present only once. Sequenced material: PBMCs. The receptors come from a woman between 18 and 30 years old in good health and CMV-seronegative.

This clone was seen more than once but under ten times. V usage is TRBV5-1 and J usage is TRBJ2-1, with D possibly TRBD2 on 6 matching bases. This CDR3 region has 13 residues. Trimming stripped 4 bases from V and 5 bases from J, with 10 bases between. Germline CDR1 is SGHRS and CDR2 is YFSETQ. This chain's CDR3 is CASSIRTNNEQFF. The CDR3 nucleotides are TGCGCCAGCAGCATAAGGACTAACAATGAGCAGTTCTTC.

In its sample, this clone was seen once. The rearrangement links TRBV6-5 to TRBJ1-4; possible D gene TRBD1, 6 bases. The germline V gene encodes CDR1 MNHEY and CDR2 SVGAGI. V lost 0 bases to trimming and J lost 14 bases, with 16 bases between them. The CDR3 runs 14 residues. The CDR3: CASSYSQGPAFLFF. The DNA of the CDR3 is TGTGCCAGCAGTTACTCACAGGGACCCGCGTTCCTGTTTTTT.